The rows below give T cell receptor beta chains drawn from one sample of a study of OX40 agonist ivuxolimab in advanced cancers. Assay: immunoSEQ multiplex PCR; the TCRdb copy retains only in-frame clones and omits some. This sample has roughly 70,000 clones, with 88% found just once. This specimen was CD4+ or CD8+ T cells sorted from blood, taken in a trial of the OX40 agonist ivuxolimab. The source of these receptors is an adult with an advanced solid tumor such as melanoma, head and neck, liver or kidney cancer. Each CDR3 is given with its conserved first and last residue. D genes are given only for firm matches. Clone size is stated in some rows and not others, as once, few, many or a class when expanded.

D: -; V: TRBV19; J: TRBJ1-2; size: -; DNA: TGTGCCAGTACAGAGTTTGGCGACAACTATGGCTACACCTTC; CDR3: CASTEFGDNYGYTF
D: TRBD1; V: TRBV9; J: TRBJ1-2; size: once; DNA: TGTGCCAGCAGCCATGGAACCGGGACAGGGAACTATGGCTACACCTTC; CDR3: CASSHGTGTGNYGYTF
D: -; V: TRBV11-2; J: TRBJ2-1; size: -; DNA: TGTGCCAGCAGTCAACTTCTCCTAGGCTCCAGGGCCTCCTACAATGAGCAGTTCTTC; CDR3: CASSQLLLGSRASYNEQFF
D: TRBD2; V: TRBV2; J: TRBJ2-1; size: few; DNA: TGTGCCAGCAGTGCAACTAGCGGGAGAATAGAGCAGTTCTTC; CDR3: CASSATSGRIEQFF
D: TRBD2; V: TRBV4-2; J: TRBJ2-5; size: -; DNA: TGTGCCAGCAGCTTGGCGGGGGTCCAAGAGACCCAGTACTTC; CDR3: CASSLAGVQETQYF
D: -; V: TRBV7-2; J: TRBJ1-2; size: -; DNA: TGTGCCAGCAGCTTAGTCGGGGGGGCCTTAAGTGGCTACACCTTC; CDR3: CASSLVGGALSGYTF
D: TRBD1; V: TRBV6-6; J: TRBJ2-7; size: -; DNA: TGTGCCAGCAGATCTCCCGGGACAGGGCGTCACGAGCAGTACTTC; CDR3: CASRSPGTGRHEQYF
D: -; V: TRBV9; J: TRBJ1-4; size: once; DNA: TGTGCCAGCAGCGGATTGATTAATGAAAAACTGTTTTTT; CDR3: CASSGLINEKLFF
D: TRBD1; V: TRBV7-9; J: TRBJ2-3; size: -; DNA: TGTGCCAGCAGCTTAGCGGGACAGGGGACAGATACGCAGTATTTT; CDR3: CASSLAGQGTDTQYF
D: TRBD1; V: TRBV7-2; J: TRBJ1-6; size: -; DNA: TGTGCCAGCAGTCTTATTACAGGGGTATCACCCCTCCACTTT; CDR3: CASSLITGVSPLHF
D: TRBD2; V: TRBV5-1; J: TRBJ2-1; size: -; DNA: TGCGCCAGCAGCCAGGGACTAGCGGGAAGCGCAGGATATGAGCAGTTCTTC; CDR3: CASSQGLAGSAGYEQFF
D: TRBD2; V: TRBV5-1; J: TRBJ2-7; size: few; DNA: TGCGCCAGCAGACGGGGGGATAGCGGGAGTTCGAACACGGAGCAGTACTTC; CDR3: CASRRGDSGSSNTEQYF
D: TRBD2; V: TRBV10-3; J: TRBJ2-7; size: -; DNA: TGTGCCATCAGTGAGTCCCGGGCGGGAGAGGCGGAGCAGTACTTC; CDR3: CAISESRAGEAEQYF
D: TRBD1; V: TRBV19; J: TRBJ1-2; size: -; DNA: TGTGCCACCGGGACAGCGGGTTCGGGCGGCTACACCTTC; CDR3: CATGTAGSGGYTF
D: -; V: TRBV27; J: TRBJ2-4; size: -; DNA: TGTGCCAGCAGTTCTTCAGGGGCGGCCAAAAACATTCAGTACTTC; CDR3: CASSSSGAAKNIQYF
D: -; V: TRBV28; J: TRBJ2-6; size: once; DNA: TGTGCCAGCAGGAACCCGAGCTCTGGGGCCAACGTCCTGACTTTC; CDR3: CASRNPSSGANVLTF
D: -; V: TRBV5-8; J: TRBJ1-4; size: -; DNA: TGTGCCAGCAGCTTGGAGGGAACACGGTCTGAAAAACTGTTTTTT; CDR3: CASSLEGTRSEKLFF
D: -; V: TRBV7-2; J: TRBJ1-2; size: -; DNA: TGTGCCAGCAGCTCACGAACGGGGGCAGGTGGCTACACCTTC; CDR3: CASSSRTGAGGYTF
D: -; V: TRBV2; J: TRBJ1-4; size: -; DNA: TGTGCCAGCAAGGGGAATCAGGTTGAAAAACTGTTTTTT; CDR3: CASKGNQVEKLFF
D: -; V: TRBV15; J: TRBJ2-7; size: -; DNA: TGTGCCACCAGCAGGGACTTCTACGAGCAGTACTTC; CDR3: CATSRDFYEQYF
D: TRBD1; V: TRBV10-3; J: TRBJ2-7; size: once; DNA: TGTGCCATCAGTGCCCTAGAGGGACAGGGGACCTACGAGCAGTACTTC; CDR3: CAISALEGQGTYEQYF
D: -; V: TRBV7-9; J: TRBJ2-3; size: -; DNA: TGTGCCAGCAGCTTATTGACCCTTTTGGGCACAGATACGCAGTATTTT; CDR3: CASSLLTLLGTDTQYF
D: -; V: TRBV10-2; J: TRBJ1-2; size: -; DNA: TGCGCCACCCACTCTGGGAATTATGGCTACACCTTC; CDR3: CATHSGNYGYTF